This T cell receptor (beta chain) was obtained from a study of patients and donors after allogeneic stem cell transplantation. This clonotype was seen a handful of times. Germline V lookup: CDR1 SGHRS, CDR2 YFSETQ. The V end was cut by 6 bases, the J end by 3 bases, with 15 bases between. CDR3 length equals 14 residues. TCRdb fed the RT-PCR reads into MiXCR, producing one record per CDR3 protein. The sample records about 110,000 distinct CDR3 sequences, around 33% being singletons. V and J are TRBV5-1 and TRBJ1-2; D call uncertain. Sequencing was performed on blood, either unsorted or a sorted T cell fraction (not recorded which). This receptor was taken from a human donor who was either an allogeneic HSCT recipient or a stem cell or donor lymphocyte infusion donor (not recorded which). It is not recorded whose cells these are; they may come from a transplant donor. This chain's CDR3 is CASTWEGADYGYTF. The CDR3 nucleotides are TGCGCCAGCACCTGGGAGGGCGCAGACTATGGCTACACCTTC.